This entry is about one T cell receptor (beta chain). The antigen it recognizes is unknown. No per-base quality is available; no much larger clone lies one base away. The data were obtained in a study of blood T cell repertoires in COVID-19 (dated by TCRdb to 2020 to 2021). Regarding the study in general: The collaborator samples originated in the United States, Italy and Spain and spanned the acute and convalescent phases of COVID-19. The prospective study material was composed of cDNA or gDNA derived from T cells, B-cell-depleted T cells, or PBMCs. Deeply sampled blood TCRbeta repertoires from subjects exposed to, actively infected with, or recovered from COVID-19 were included in the dataset. A freely available public database, intended as a resource for researchers studying the immune response to SARS-CoV-2, is where the repertoires were released. The samples were drawn from the first 160 participants of the ongoing ImmuneRACE study and from 950 to 1,500 subjects provided by 6 global collaborators. Sample metadata almost always included a de-identified subject ID, COVID-19 status, age in years and sex. HLA class I and class II types, where available, came from metadata supplied by the sample provider rather than from assay-based typing.

The immunoSEQ Assay, a bias-controlled multiplex PCR, was used to amplify TCRbeta CDR3 regions from genomic DNA. As for the original processing: Within the assay, amplification of reference gene primers was used to estimate how many nucleated cells each sample contained. Sequence reads were collapsed and filtered to measure the absolute abundance of every unique TCRbeta CDR3 rearrangement. Productive Simpson clonality was computed per sample as the square root of Simpson's diversity index over productive rearrangements. Held by TCRdb, this immuneACCESS table contains in-frame sequences only and omits some clones. Under half of the omission traces to an unresolved V gene where checked; the cause of the rest is unknown. The D gene and trimming were derived from the DNA, and the V and J assignments and clone size from that table. The sample yields fewer than 300,000 clones; 70% to 85% were counted once. 0.87% of the sample lies in the top ten.

One collaborating source in Seattle enrolled patients while the patients were actively infected and followed the patients over time throughout the course of disease. The collaborating institutions used their own protocols to collect whole blood in K2EDTA tubes. For TCRbeta analysis, collaborators shipped samples in one of three forms: frozen whole blood, isolated PBMCs, or DNA extracted from either of those sample types. The CDR1 and CDR2 encoded by the germline V gene are SGHVS and FNYEAQ. Deletion took 5 bases off V and 9 bases off J, with a span of 35 bases between the germline ends. The CDR3 has 20 amino acids, counting the end cysteine and phenylalanine. Here the CDR3 DNA is all that survives: 60 bases in frame from base 1. Points the paper makes about the study in general: Clinical and demographic metadata were provided uncurated, with the amount varying by source and participant.

This TCR was recovered from a human donor with COVID-19, enrolled during active disease. The donor label of this sample is uncertain. The sequencing sample was made of peripheral blood. The V and J segments used are TRBV7-6 and TRBJ1-3; the D segment could be TRBD1, given 5 matching bases. The sequenced DNA: TGTGCCAGCAGCGTAGAAGTGGGGAGCACAATGGGGCCGCAGCGGGGCACCATATATTTT. Its translation reads: CASSVEVGSTMGPQRGTIYF.